The clone carrying this TCR beta chain was counted once. The data were taken from a study of early T cells in non-severe SARS-CoV-2 infection. The CDR3 loop spans 14 amino acids. The ends were cut back, 3 bases at V and 7 bases at J, with 10 bases in the middle. TCRdb reprocessed the 5' RACE reads via MiXCR and lists one record per CDR3 protein. The sample gives under 60,000 distinct CDR3 sequences, roughly an eighth of which show up once; roughly 10% is in the top ten. The chain recombines TRBV12-3 or TRBV12-4 with TRBJ1-6, with a possible D match to TRBD1 (6 bases). Sequenced sample: whole blood. The source is an adult who was a healthcare worker with PCR-confirmed SARS-CoV-2 infection or an uninfected control (not recorded which). The CDR3 nucleotides read TGTGCCAGCAGTTTTAGGCAGGGGAATTCACCCCTCCACTTT. The encoded protein is CASSFRQGNSPLHF.